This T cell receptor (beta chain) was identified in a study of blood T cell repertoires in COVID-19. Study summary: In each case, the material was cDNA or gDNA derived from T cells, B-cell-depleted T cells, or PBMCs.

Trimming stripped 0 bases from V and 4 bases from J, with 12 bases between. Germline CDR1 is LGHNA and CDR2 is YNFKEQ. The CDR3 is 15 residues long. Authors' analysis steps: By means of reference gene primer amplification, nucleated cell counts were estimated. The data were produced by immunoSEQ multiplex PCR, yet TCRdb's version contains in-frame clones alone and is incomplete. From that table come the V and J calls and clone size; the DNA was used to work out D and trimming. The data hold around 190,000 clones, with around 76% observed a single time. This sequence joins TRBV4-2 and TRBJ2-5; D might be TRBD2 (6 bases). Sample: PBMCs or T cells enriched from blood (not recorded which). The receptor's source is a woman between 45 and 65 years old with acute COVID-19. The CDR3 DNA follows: TGTGCCAGCAGCCAAGATCCCGGGGGTGGAGAGACCCAGTACTTC. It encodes CASSQDPGGGETQYF.